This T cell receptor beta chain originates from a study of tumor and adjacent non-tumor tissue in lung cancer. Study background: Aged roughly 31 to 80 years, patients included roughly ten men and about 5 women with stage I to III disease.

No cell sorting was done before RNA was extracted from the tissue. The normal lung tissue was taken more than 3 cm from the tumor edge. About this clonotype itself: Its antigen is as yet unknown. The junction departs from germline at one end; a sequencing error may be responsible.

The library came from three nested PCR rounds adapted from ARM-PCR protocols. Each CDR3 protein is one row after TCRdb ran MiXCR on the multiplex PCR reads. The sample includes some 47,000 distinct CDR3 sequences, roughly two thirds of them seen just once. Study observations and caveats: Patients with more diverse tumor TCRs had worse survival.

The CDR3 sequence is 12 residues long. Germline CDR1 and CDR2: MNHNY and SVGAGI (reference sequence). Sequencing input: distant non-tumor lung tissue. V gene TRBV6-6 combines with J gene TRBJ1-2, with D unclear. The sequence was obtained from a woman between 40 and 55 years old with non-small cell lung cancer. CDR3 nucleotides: TGTGCCAGCAGCCAACCCGGTTATGGCTACACTTTC. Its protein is CASSQPGYGYTF.